Each of the 27 T cell receptor beta chains below was sequenced from the same sample in a study of metastatic and nonmetastatic thyroid tumors. TCRdb re-clonotyped the PCR reads through MiXCR. The table lists just over 20,000 clones, 12% of them singletons. Patients underwent thyroid surgery, and none had received any treatment before it. The source material was blood. These receptors all come from a male donor with papillary thyroid cancer or a benign thyroid nodule (not recorded which). Some clones in this sample may be carry-over from other donors' samples.

This chain links TRBV7-2 with TRBJ2-2; TRBD1 aligns across 8 bases. The CDR3 loop spans 15 amino acids. Trimming at V came to 6 bases and at J to 4 bases, leaving 7 bases not matched to a gene. Germline assignment: CDR1 SGHTA and CDR2 FQGNSA. CDR3 sequence: CASRPGTGRTGELFF. The CDR3 nucleotides are TGTGCCAGCAGGCCTGGGACAGGCCGCACCGGGGAGCTGTTTTTT.

Relative to its sample, this clone is medium-sized (0.01 to 0.1%). The V gene is TRBV10-1, the J gene TRBJ2-3; weak D call: TRBD1 (6 bases). Germline V gene lookup returns CDR1 WNHNN and CDR2 SYGVQD (reference sequence). V lost 0 bases and J lost 7, with 8 bases in between. This CDR3 spans 13 amino acids. CDR3 region: CASSESDSYTQYF. The CDR3 coding sequence is TGCGCCAGCAGTGAGTCGGACAGTTATACGCAGTATTTT.

This clone was recorded at least ten times. This rearrangement joins TRBV10-3 to TRBJ1-1; D remains ambiguous. With 4 bases removed from V and 4 bases from J, the gap between germline ends came to 13 bases. Germline CDR1 ENHRY, CDR2 SYGVKD. The CDR3 covers 14 residues. In nucleotides, the CDR3 is TGTGCCATCAGTGCCCCCGATGGAGTCACTGAAGCTTTCTTT. This gives the protein CAISAPDGVTEAFF.

This clone is deemed medium-sized. The gene calls are TRBV12-3 or TRBV12-4 and TRBJ1-2; TRBD1 might be the D (6 bases). V lost 1 base and J 4 bases, leaving 7 bases between the germline ends. This CDR3 has 13 amino acids. The DNA for the CDR3 is TGTGCCAGCAGTTTAGGACAGGTCTATGGCTACACCTTC. Its protein product is CASSLGQVYGYTF.

This clone is medium-sized (0.01 to 0.1%) within its sample. The gene calls are TRBV6-4 and TRBJ2-1, with D possibly matching TRBD2 (6 bases). This CDR3 comprises 14 residues. The ends were cut back, 2 bases at V and 8 bases at J, with 13 bases in the middle. Per germline, CDR1 MRHNA and CDR2 SNTAGT. This CDR3 reads CASSDGGTGHEQFF. CDR3 DNA sequence: TGTGCCAGCAGTGACGGCGGGACCGGCCATGAGCAGTTCTTC.

In its sample, this clone ranks as medium-sized. This chain joins TRBV28 and TRBJ2-2; tentative D call: TRBD2 (6 bases). This CDR3 spans 14 amino acids. Germline values: CDR1 MDHEN, CDR2 SYDVKM. The V end lost 4 bases, the J end lost 3 bases, and 9 bases lay between the germline ends. CDR3 sequence reads: CASSYSGDTGELFF. The CDR3, as DNA: TGTGCCAGCAGTTACTCGGGGGACACCGGGGAGCTGTTTTTT.

The table lists this clone with many counts. This chain connects TRBV20-1 to TRBJ2-5, with D possibly matching TRBD2 (6 bases). CDR1 is DFQATT and CDR2 is SNEGSKA in the germline V gene (reference sequence). The CDR3 spans 15 residues. V dropped 3 bases and J dropped 0 bases, with 14 bases sitting between them. The CDR3 is CSARRAGTYQETQYF. CDR3 DNA sequence: TGCAGTGCTAGGAGGGCCGGGACTTACCAAGAGACCCAGTACTTC.

This clone turned up a few times. Being one base from a much bigger clone, this may be a read error. The chain uses TRBV27 and TRBJ2-6; 8 nucleotides align to TRBD1. The germline V gene encodes CDR1 MNHEY and CDR2 SMNVEV (reference sequence). The CDR3 is made up of 18 amino acids. The DNA of the CDR3 is TGTGCCAGCAGTTCGCGGACAGGGCCATTCTCTGGGGCCAACGTCCCGACTTTC. Its translation is CASSSRTGPFSGANVPTF.

This clone is termed medium-sized. The chain couples TRBV20-1 to TRBJ1-6; D is unclear. The CDR3 sequence is 10 residues long. Deletions cut 3 bases from V and 19 bases from J, with 13 bases between. In germline, CDR1 is DFQATT, CDR2 SNEGSKA (reference sequence). The CDR3 protein is CSASVSGEHF. CDR3 DNA: TGCAGTGCTAGCGTCTCAGGCGAACACTTT.

The rearrangement joins TRBV27 to TRBJ1-2, with a weak D call TRBD1 (5 bases). The germline V gene has CDR1 MNHEY and CDR2 SMNVEV (reference sequence). Trimming stripped 4 bases from V and 4 bases from J, with 16 bases between. The CDR3 has 15 amino acids. CDR3 sequence (DNA): TGTGCCAGCAGTTCCTACCCGACAGAAACCTATGGCTACACCTTC. Residues: CASSSYPTETYGYTF.

This clone is medium-sized within its sample. The gene calls are TRBV28 and TRBJ1-6, with 10 bases fitting TRBD1. This CDR3 spans 13 amino acids. CDR1 and CDR2 (germline): MDHEN, SYDVKM. Trimming removed 6 bases from V and 10 bases from J; junction bases left unmatched: 3. In DNA form, the CDR3 reads TGTGCCAGCAGGACGGACAGGGGGTCACCCCTCCACTTT. This codes for CASRTDRGSPLHF.

The chain carries TRBV6-1 and TRBJ1-2, with TRBD1 identical over 10 bases. The CDR3 runs 15 residues. V trimming: 7 bases; J trimming: 2 bases; junction bases outside the gene matches: 7. Per the germline V gene, CDR1 is MNHNS and CDR2 is SASEGT. DNA for the CDR3: TGTGCCAGCACCCAGGGACAGGGGCGGAACTATGGCTACACCTTC. This gives the protein CASTQGQGRNYGYTF.

This clone was recorded at least ten times. V gene TRBV28 combines with J gene TRBJ1-5; TRBD1 is a possible D gene (5 bases). Germline-derived CDR1 and CDR2 are MDHEN and SYDVKM. Between the trimmed V and J ends, which lost 7 bases and 5 bases, there was a span of 18 bases. The CDR3 extends over 15 amino acids. The CDR3 loop reads CASISKGQGYQPQHF. In DNA form, the CDR3 reads TGTGCCAGCATCAGCAAAGGACAAGGATATCAGCCCCAGCATTTT.

This rearrangement joins TRBV28 to TRBJ2-7; 8 bases match TRBD1. Germline lookup yields CDR1 MDHEN and CDR2 SYDVKM. The CDR3 runs 16 residues. After removal of 7 bases from V and 0 bases from J, the junction contained 11 bases not matched to a gene. CDR3 sequence reads: CASKQDRGHFSYEQYF. The CDR3 nucleotides read TGTGCCAGCAAACAAGACAGGGGACACTTCTCCTACGAGCAGTACTTC.

This clone was counted at least ten times. The V and J genes are TRBV3-1 and TRBJ1-3; D remains ambiguous. Germline V gives CDR1 LGHDT, CDR2 YNNKEL (reference sequence). CDR3 size: 16 residues. Deletions cut 0 bases from V and 0 bases from J, with 9 bases between. CDR3 region: CASSQDGTVSGNTIYF. DNA for the CDR3: TGTGCCAGCAGCCAAGATGGCACGGTCTCTGGAAACACCATATATTTT. The full variable domain, in which reference TRBV3-1 and TRBJ1-3 provide the parts outside the CDR3, is DTAVSQTPKYLVTQMGNDKSIKCEQNLGHDTMYWYKQDSKKFLKIMFSYNNKELIINETVPNRFSPKSPDKAHLNLHINSLELGDSAVYFCASSQDGTVSGNTIYFGEGSWLTVV.

The chain is built from TRBV10-2 and TRBJ2-5, with D possibly being TRBD2 (6 bases). The CDR3 sequence is 14 residues long. CDR1 is WSHSY and CDR2 is SAAADI in the germline V gene. Trimming removed 8 bases at V and 7 bases at J, with 20 bases between. CDR3: CASGTLRDGRTQYF. In DNA form, the CDR3 reads TGCGCCAGCGGGACTCTCAGGGATGGAAGGACCCAGTACTTC.

This clone was counted at least ten times. In DNA, the CDR3 is TGTGCCAGCAGCTTGGCGAGGGGAGGTCAGCCCCAGCATTTT. Encoded protein: CASSLARGGQPQHF. V usage is TRBV5-6 and J usage is TRBJ1-5; D may be TRBD1 (5 bases). The V gene's germline CDR1 is SGHDT and CDR2 YYEEEE. The CDR3 consists of 14 residues. Trimming stripped 0 bases from V and 6 bases from J, with 10 bases between.

This clone was picked up many times. The rearrangement links TRBV24-1 to TRBJ2-2; the match to TRBD2 covers 16 bases. With 7 bases clipped from V and 4 bases from J, the junction kept 11 bases outside the gene matches. The CDR3 consists of 19 residues. Germline CDR1 is KGHDR and CDR2 is SFDVKD. The CDR3 spells CATSDQGLAGGPVTGELFF. CDR3 coding DNA: TGTGCCACCAGCGACCAGGGACTAGCGGGAGGGCCGGTCACCGGGGAGCTGTTTTTT.

This clone came up many times. This rearrangement joins TRBV29-1 to TRBJ2-3; TRBD1 is a possible D gene (7 bases). The germline CDR1 and CDR2 sequences are SQVTM and ANQGSEA. This CDR3 contains 13 residues. Trimming removed 7 bases at V and 3 bases at J, with 14 bases between. The CDR3 loop is CSGGGGATDTQYF. For the CDR3, the DNA is TGCAGCGGAGGAGGGGGCGCAACAGATACGCAGTATTTT.

This chain links TRBV2 with TRBJ1-2; weak D call: TRBD1 (5 bases). With 5 bases removed from V and 3 bases from J, the gap between germline ends came to 13 bases. CDR1 is SNHLY, CDR2 FYNNEI, per germline. CDR3 length equals 14 residues. This chain's CDR3 is CASSYGGEDYGYTF. The CDR3 nucleotides read TGTGCCAGCAGTTACGGGGGGGAGGACTATGGCTACACCTTC.

There are many counts of this clone. This chain joins TRBV19 and TRBJ2-5; TRBD2 might be the D (6 bases). V was trimmed by 6 bases and J by 5 bases, leaving 19 bases between them. The CDR3 spans 15 residues. CDR1 is LNHDA and CDR2 is SQIVND in the germline V gene (reference sequence). The CDR3 here is CASSTARRVRETQYF. In DNA, the CDR3 is TGTGCCAGTAGCACCGCCCGGAGGGTACGGGAGACCCAGTACTTC.

This clone is medium-sized in the sample. The chain combines TRBV28 with TRBJ2-7, with 8 positions matching TRBD1. Germline values: CDR1 MDHEN, CDR2 SYDVKM. The CDR3 is 13 amino acids. V trimming: 7 bases; J trimming: 3 bases; junction bases outside the gene matches: 5. Here the CDR3 DNA reads TGTGCCAGCACCTGGACAGGGTTCTACGAGCAGTACTTC. This codes for CASTWTGFYEQYF.

This clone was recorded many times. This chain uses TRBV20-1 with TRBJ1-4; 7 positions match TRBD1. The CDR3 sequence is 13 residues long. The V segment lost 2 bases and the J segment 11 bases; nucleotides outside the gene matches: 8. Germline V lookup: CDR1 DFQATT, CDR2 SNEGSKA (reference sequence). CDR3 in amino acids: CSARTRQGGKLFF. CDR3 nucleotides: TGCAGTGCTAGAACGCGGCAGGGGGGGAAACTGTTTTTT.

This clone was recorded many times. This chain uses TRBV5-4 with TRBJ2-2; TRBD2 aligns across 8 bases. Per the germline V gene, CDR1 is SGHNT and CDR2 is YYREEE (reference sequence). With 0 bases clipped from V and 0 bases from J, the junction kept 1 base outside the gene matches. The CDR3 runs to 16 residues. CDR3 DNA sequence: TGTGCCAGCAGCTTGGCGGGAGGGTCGAACACCGGGGAGCTGTTTTTT. Translating it yields CASSLAGGSNTGELFF.

This clone was seen at least ten times. The V call is TRBV12-3 or TRBV12-4, the J call TRBJ1-1; tentatively, D is TRBD1 (5 bases). Trimming took 3 bases from V and 5 from J, leaving 10 bases between them. The CDR3 covers 13 residues. The CDR3 loop reads CASSFVGVTEAFF. DNA for the CDR3: TGTGCCAGCAGTTTCGTGGGGGTGACTGAAGCTTTCTTT.

This clone was counted many times. The chain has TRBV4-1 and TRBJ2-7, with D possibly being TRBD1 (5 bases). This CDR3 comprises 14 residues. Trimming stripped 1 base from V and 3 bases from J, with 10 bases between. Germline loops: CDR1 MGHRA, CDR2 YSYEKL. The CDR3 is CASSQVNGHYEQYF. DNA for the CDR3: TGCGCCAGCAGCCAAGTTAACGGACACTACGAGCAGTACTTC.

This clone was detected ten times or more. V is TRBV7-2 and J is TRBJ1-5, with D unclear. CDR3 length: 14 amino acids. Germline CDR1 reads SGHTA; CDR2 reads FQGNSA. V was trimmed by 6 bases and J by 0 bases, leaving 9 bases between them. CDR3 in amino acids: CASRPGISNQPQHF. CDR3 coding DNA: TGTGCCAGCAGACCCGGGATTAGCAATCAGCCCCAGCATTTT.